The 5 T cell receptor beta chains below were found in one sample sequenced in a study of shared clonotypes between healthy human individuals. Naive CD8 cells comprised CD45RO-negative, CCR7-positively selected cells, excluding terminally differentiated effector memory CD45RA+ cells. TCRdb keeps only in-frame clones here, not all; method: immunoSEQ multiplex PCR. Of hundreds of thousands of clones detected, roughly 98% appear once; the ten largest clones hold approximately 0.3%. The sample consisted of naive CD8+ T cells sorted from blood. Source of these receptors: a man aged 30 to 39 in good health.

The V call is TRBV11-2, the J call TRBJ2-1; no firm D call. The V and J ends lost 3 bases and 5 bases respectively, with 5 bases between them. This CDR3 spans 12 amino acids. The germline CDR1 and CDR2 sequences are SGHAT and FQNNGV. The CDR3 DNA is TGTGCCAGCAGCTTTGTCAACAATGAGCAGTTCTTC. The encoded protein is CASSFVNNEQFF.

The V and J genes are TRBV15 and TRBJ2-2; TRBD2 matches at 11 bases. The CDR3 consists of 17 residues. Losses at the gene ends were 0 bases for V and 4 bases for J; bases not matched to a gene: 4. The germline gives CDR1 LNHNV, CDR2 YYDKDF (reference sequence). CDR3 bases: TGTGCCACCAGCAGAGATCCCACTAGCGGGAGCACCGGGGAGCTGTTTTTT. Protein product: CATSRDPTSGSTGELFF.

The CDR3 loop reads CASSAGGTEAFF. The CDR3 DNA is TGTGCCAGCAGTGCTGGGGGCACTGAAGCTTTCTTT. The chain has TRBV25-1 and TRBJ1-1, with a possible D match to TRBD1 (5 bases). The CDR3 has 12 amino acids. Deletions cut 4 bases from V and 4 bases from J, with 7 bases between. Per germline, CDR1 MGHDK and CDR2 SYGVNS.

This rearrangement joins TRBV27 to TRBJ1-5; TRBD1 matches 10 bases. Trimming cost V 6 bases and J 3 bases; bases outside gene matches: 2. Germline CDR1 is MNHEY and CDR2 is SMNVEV (reference sequence). The CDR3 sequence is 14 residues long. CDR3 loop: CASRDRGNNQPQHF. CDR3 bases: TGTGCCAGCAGGGACAGGGGGAACAATCAGCCCCAGCATTTT.

The rearrangement links TRBV28 to TRBJ2-7; 11 bases map to TRBD2. This CDR3 is 14 amino acids long. Germline lookup yields CDR1 MDHEN and CDR2 SYDVKM. Trimming took 5 bases from V and 5 from J; bases not matched to a gene: 5. CDR3 bases: TGTGCCAGCAGTCCCCGACTAGCGGGACACGAGCAGTACTTC. This sequence encodes CASSPRLAGHEQYF.